These 20 T cell receptor beta chains were sequenced from one sample in a study of T cell responses to AZD1222 COVID-19 vaccine. Clones were sequenced by immunoSEQ multiplex PCR, and TCRdb holds only the in-frame ones, with some missing. The sample yields 100,000 or so clones, approximately 90% seen once. The material sequenced was peripheral blood, taken on day 0 of AZD1222 vaccination. These receptors all come from an adult in good health.

The rearrangement links TRBV3-1 (or the pseudogene TRBV3-2) to TRBJ2-2; the match to TRBD1 covers 7 bases. J lost 6 bases, V lost 4 bases, and 17 bases had no gene match. This CDR3 is built from 18 residues. CDR1 is LGHDT and CDR2 is YNNKEL in the germline V gene (reference sequence). The CDR3 loop reads CASSPKNRQGQGAGELFF. The CDR3 region has the DNA TGTGCCAGCAGCCCCAAGAACCGGCAGGGGCAGGGGGCCGGGGAGCTGTTTTTT.

This clone was seen just once. V is TRBV27 and J is TRBJ1-2, with D maybe TRBD1 (6 bases). The CDR3 runs 13 residues. Germline CDR1 MNHEY, CDR2 SMNVEV (reference sequence). The germline V and J ends were trimmed by 6 bases and 6 bases, with 14 bases remaining between them. This CDR3 is CASRPTGPHGYTF. DNA of the CDR3: TGTGCCAGCAGGCCAACAGGGCCCCATGGCTACACCTTC.

V is TRBV19 and J is TRBJ1-1; TRBD1 matches at 9 bases. Germline values: CDR1 LNHDA, CDR2 SQIVND (reference sequence). J gave up 0 bases and V 4 bases, and 9 bases lay outside the gene matches. CDR3 length: 17 residues. The CDR3 nucleotides are TGTGCCAGTAGTACTGGGGGACAGGGATTAATGAACACTGAAGCTTTCTTT. This translates into CASSTGGQGLMNTEAFF.

The V call is TRBV18, the J call TRBJ1-5; 11 bases agree with TRBD1. Germline V lookup: CDR1 KGHSH, CDR2 LQKENI. J lost 6 bases, V lost 3 bases, and 7 bases had no gene match. This CDR3 region has 16 residues. CDR3 coding DNA: TGTGCCAGCTCACCGGACAGGGGGCAAGGGATTCAGCCCCAGCATTTT. This sequence encodes CASSPDRGQGIQPQHF.

This sequence joins TRBV6-1 and TRBJ1-5, with 8 bases matching TRBD1. Germline trimming cut 1 base from V and 5 bases from J; bases unmatched to any gene: 4. Germline CDR1 and CDR2: MNHNS and SASEGT. The CDR3 loop spans 15 amino acids. CDR3 in amino acids: CASSEGQGAYQPQHF. CDR3 in DNA: TGTGCCAGCAGTGAAGGGCAGGGGGCATATCAGCCCCAGCATTTT.

V is TRBV27 and J is TRBJ2-1; 7 bases are shared with TRBD1. With 3 bases clipped from V and 0 bases from J, the junction kept 8 bases outside the gene matches. In germline, CDR1 is MNHEY, CDR2 SMNVEV (reference sequence). This CDR3 is 17 amino acids long. CDR3 bases: TGTGCCAGCAGTTTCTCAGGGACAGTCCACTCCTACAATGAGCAGTTCTTC. Its protein product is CASSFSGTVHSYNEQFF.

The chain couples TRBV27 to TRBJ1-1; D not certain. This CDR3 contains 17 residues. CDR1 and CDR2 (germline): MNHEY, SMNVEV (reference sequence). The V end lost 4 bases, the J end lost 0 bases, and 18 bases lay between the germline ends. CDR3 amino acids: CASSSLRQGRVNTEAFF. Here the CDR3 DNA reads TGTGCCAGCAGTTCCCTTCGACAAGGAAGGGTGAACACTGAAGCTTTCTTT.

The chain is built from TRBV25-1 and TRBJ2-2; D might be TRBD1 (7 bases). Germline loops: CDR1 MGHDK, CDR2 SYGVNS. The germline V and J ends were trimmed by 4 bases and 4 bases, with 13 bases remaining between them. CDR3 length equals 15 residues. CDR3 sequence reads: CASSAQGRGTGELFF. CDR3 DNA: TGTGCCAGCAGTGCACAGGGGCGGGGCACCGGGGAGCTGTTTTTT. Drawing the rest from reference TRBV25-1 and TRBJ2-2, the complete variable domain is EADIYQTPRYLVIGTGKKITLECSQTMGHDKMYWYQQDPGMELHLIHYSYGVNSTEKGDLSSESTVSRIRTEHFPLTLESARPSHTSQYLCASSAQGRGTGELFFGEGSRLTVL.

The chain employs TRBV2 and TRBJ1-1; D uncertain. V lost 5 bases to trimming and J lost 11 bases, with 15 bases between them. This CDR3 comprises 12 residues. In germline, CDR1 is SNHLY, CDR2 FYNNEI. As DNA, the CDR3 is TGTGCCAGCAGTATCGGGGTGCACGGGGCTTTCTTT. This sequence encodes CASSIGVHGAFF.

The rearrangement links TRBV5-1 to TRBJ2-3; 9 bases are shared with TRBD1. Germline lookup yields CDR1 SGHRS and CDR2 YFSETQ. CDR3 length: 15 amino acids. Germline trimming cut 4 bases from V and 6 bases from J; bases unmatched to any gene: 9. CDR3 nucleotides: TGCGCCAGCAGCCCCGGGACAGGGCTTTTGGATACGCAGTATTTT. It encodes CASSPGTGLLDTQYF.

This chain joins TRBV6-2 or TRBV6-3 and TRBJ2-3; the match to TRBD2 covers 12 bases. Trimming at V came to 5 bases and at J to 2 bases, leaving 5 bases not matched to a gene. Germline V gives CDR1 MNHEY, CDR2 SVGEGT. The CDR3 runs 16 residues. Written as DNA, the CDR3 is TGTGCCAGCAGTCGCAGACTAGCGGGGGACACAGATACGCAGTATTTT. Encoded protein: CASSRRLAGDTDTQYF.

The gene calls are TRBV27 and TRBJ2-6; D gene ambiguous. V shed 7 bases and J shed 4 bases, with 14 bases lying between them. The CDR3 length is 15 residues. From germline, CDR1 is MNHEY and CDR2 SMNVEV (reference sequence). The CDR3 DNA sequence: TGTGCCAGCAAAGGTGTCCGCACCGGGGCCAACGTCCTGACTTTC. Translating gives CASKGVRTGANVLTF. The full variable domain, in which reference TRBV27 and TRBJ2-6 provide the parts outside the CDR3, is EAQVTQNPRYLITVTGKKLTVTCSQNMNHEYMSWYRQDPGLGLRQIYYSMNVEVTDKGDVPEGYKVSRKEKRNFPLILESPSPNQTSLYFCASKGVRTGANVLTFGAGSRLTVL.

This clone was counted once. This chain connects TRBV19 to TRBJ1-2; 9 nucleotides match TRBD1. The CDR3 consists of 14 residues. After removal of 5 bases from V and 8 bases from J, the junction contained 9 bases not matched to a gene. Germline V lookup: CDR1 LNHDA, CDR2 SQIVND (reference sequence). The CDR3 nucleotides are TGTGCCAGTAGTGGCGGACAGGGGCCGAGAGGCTACACCTTC. It is translated as CASSGGQGPRGYTF. Full variable domain (outside the CDR3, taken from reference TRBV19 and TRBJ1-2): DGGITQSPKYLFRKEGQNVTLSCEQNLNHDAMYWYRQDPGQGLRLIYYSQIVNDFQKGDIAEGYSVSREKKESFPLTVTSAQKNPTAFYLCASSGGQGPRGYTFGSGTRLTVV.

The chain recombines TRBV28 with TRBJ1-3; no reliable D call. With 5 bases removed from V and 2 bases from J, the gap between germline ends came to 13 bases. The CDR3 runs 15 residues. Germline CDR1 reads MDHEN; CDR2 reads SYDVKM. The CDR3 spells CASSPHRTAGNTIYF. CDR3 sequence (DNA): TGTGCCAGCAGTCCCCACAGAACCGCTGGAAACACCATATATTTT.

The chain couples TRBV10-3 to TRBJ1-1, with a tentative D call TRBD1 (5 bases). V gave up 0 bases and J gave up 3 bases, with 11 bases separating them. Germline V gene data show CDR1 as ENHRY and CDR2 as SYGVKD. The CDR3 contains 15 residues. CDR3 DNA sequence: TGTGCCATCAGTGAGTCGAATCCAGGGTACACTGAAGCTTTCTTT. It yields the protein CAISESNPGYTEAFF.

The J gene is TRBJ1-4, the V gene TRBV4-2, with unresolved D. The CDR3 runs 16 residues. Germline V CDR1 and CDR2: LGHNA, YNFKEQ. V was clipped by 3 bases and J by 1 base, with 12 bases between them. DNA of the CDR3: TGTGCCAGCAGCCAGGGGTCTGGGGTAACTAATGAAAAACTGTTTTTT. This gives the protein CASSQGSGVTNEKLFF.

The chain couples TRBV18 to TRBJ2-3; D tentatively reads TRBD1 or TRBD2 (5 bases each). Trimming took 6 bases from V and 0 from J, leaving 13 bases between them. Germline V gene lookup returns CDR1 KGHSH and CDR2 LQKENI. The length of the CDR3 is 15 residues. The CDR3 region is CASSPRDGSTDTQYF. CDR3 nucleotide sequence: TGTGCCAGCTCCCCTCGGGACGGGAGCACAGATACGCAGTATTTT. The whole variable domain, filled in from reference TRBV18 and TRBJ2-3, reads NAGVMQNPRHLVRRRGQEARLRCSPMKGHSHVYWYRQLPEEGLKFMVYLQKENIIDESGMPKERFSAEFPKEGPSILRIQQVVRGDSAAYFCASSPRDGSTDTQYFGPGTRLTVL.

This chain's CDR3 is CASSLTSQGTEAFF. Written as DNA, the CDR3 is TGTGCCAGCAGTCTCACAAGCCAGGGCACTGAAGCTTTCTTT. The V call is TRBV28, the J call TRBJ1-1; TRBD1 is a possible D gene (5 bases). The CDR3 totals 14 residues. V lost 5 bases and J 4 bases, leaving 14 bases between the germline ends. From germline, CDR1 is MDHEN and CDR2 SYDVKM.

CDR3: CASSYTSGGAYNEQFF. CDR3 coding DNA: TGTGCCAGCAGCTATACTAGCGGGGGGGCCTACAATGAGCAGTTCTTC. The V call is TRBV7-2, the J call TRBJ2-1, with TRBD2 identical over 13 bases. The CDR3 contains 16 residues. V shed 4 bases and J 2 bases; nucleotides not matched to a gene: 2. Germline CDR1 reads SGHTA; CDR2 reads FQGNSA.

V gene TRBV11-1 combines with J gene TRBJ2-3, with D perhaps matching TRBD2 (6 bases). Germline-derived CDR1 and CDR2 are SGHAT and FQDESV (reference sequence). The V and J ends lost 8 bases and 1 base respectively, with 10 bases between them. CDR3 length: 13 amino acids. The CDR3 sequence is CASRDWGTDTQYF. The CDR3 nucleotides are TGTGCCAGCCGGGACTGGGGCACAGATACGCAGTATTTT.